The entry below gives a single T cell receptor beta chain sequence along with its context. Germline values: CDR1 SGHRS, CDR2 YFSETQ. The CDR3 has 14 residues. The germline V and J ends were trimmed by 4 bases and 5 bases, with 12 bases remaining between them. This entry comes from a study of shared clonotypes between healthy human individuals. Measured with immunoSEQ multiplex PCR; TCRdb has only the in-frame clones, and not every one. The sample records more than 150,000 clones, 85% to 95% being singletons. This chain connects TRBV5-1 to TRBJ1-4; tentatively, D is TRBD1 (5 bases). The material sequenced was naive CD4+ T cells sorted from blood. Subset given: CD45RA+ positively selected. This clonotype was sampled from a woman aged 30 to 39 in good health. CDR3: CASSQPGGNEKLFF. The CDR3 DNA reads TGCGCCAGCAGCCAGCCCGGGGGAAATGAAAAACTGTTTTTT.